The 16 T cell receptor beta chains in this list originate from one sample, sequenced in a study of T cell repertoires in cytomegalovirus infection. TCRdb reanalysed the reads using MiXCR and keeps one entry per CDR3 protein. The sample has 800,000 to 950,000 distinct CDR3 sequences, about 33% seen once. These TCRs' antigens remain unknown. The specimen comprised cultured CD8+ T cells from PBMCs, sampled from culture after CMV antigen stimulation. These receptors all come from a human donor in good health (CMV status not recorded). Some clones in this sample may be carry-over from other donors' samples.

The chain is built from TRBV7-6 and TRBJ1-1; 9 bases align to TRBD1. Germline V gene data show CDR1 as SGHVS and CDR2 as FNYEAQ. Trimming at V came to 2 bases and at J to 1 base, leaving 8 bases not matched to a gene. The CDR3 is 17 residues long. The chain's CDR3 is CASSLSVGGQGNTEAFF. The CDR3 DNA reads TGTGCCAGCAGCTTATCGGTTGGGGGACAGGGGAACACTGAAGCTTTCTTT.

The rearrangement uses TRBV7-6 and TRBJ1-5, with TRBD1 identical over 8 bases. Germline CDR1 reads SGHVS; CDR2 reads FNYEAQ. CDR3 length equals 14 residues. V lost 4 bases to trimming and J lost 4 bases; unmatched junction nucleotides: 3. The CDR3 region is CASSSQGGNQPQHF. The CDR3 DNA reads TGTGCCAGCAGCTCACAGGGGGGAAATCAGCCCCAGCATTTT. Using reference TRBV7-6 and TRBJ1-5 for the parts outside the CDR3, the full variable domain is GAGVSQSPRYKVTKRGQDVALRCDPISGHVSLYWYRQALGQGPEFLTYFNYEAQQDKSGLPNDRFSAERPEGSISTLTIQRTEQRDSAMYRCASSSQGGNQPQHFGDGTRLSIL.

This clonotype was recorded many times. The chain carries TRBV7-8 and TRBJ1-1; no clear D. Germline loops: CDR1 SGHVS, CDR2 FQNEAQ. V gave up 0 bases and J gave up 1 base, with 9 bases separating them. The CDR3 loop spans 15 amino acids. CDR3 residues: CASSLARAWNTEAFF. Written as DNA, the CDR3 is TGTGCCAGCAGCTTAGCGAGGGCGTGGAACACTGAAGCTTTCTTT.

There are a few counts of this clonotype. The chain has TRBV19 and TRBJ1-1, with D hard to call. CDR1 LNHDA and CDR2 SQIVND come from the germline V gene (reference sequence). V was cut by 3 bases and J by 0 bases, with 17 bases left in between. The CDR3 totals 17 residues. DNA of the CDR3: TGTGCCAGTAGTATCTCAACAGCAGCCACTCTGAACACTGAAGCTTTCTTT. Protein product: CASSISTAATLNTEAFF.

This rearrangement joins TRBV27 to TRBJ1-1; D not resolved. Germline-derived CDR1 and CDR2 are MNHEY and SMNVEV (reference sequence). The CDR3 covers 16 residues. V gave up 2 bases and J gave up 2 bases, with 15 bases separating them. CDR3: CASSLIRATGNTEAFF. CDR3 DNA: TGTGCCAGCAGTTTAATAAGGGCAACGGGTAACACTGAAGCTTTCTTT.

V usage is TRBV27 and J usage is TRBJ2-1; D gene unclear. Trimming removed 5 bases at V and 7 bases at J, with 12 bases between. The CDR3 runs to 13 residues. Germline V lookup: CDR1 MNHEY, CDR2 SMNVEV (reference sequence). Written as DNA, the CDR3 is TGTGCCAGCAGTGTAGGTACCAATAATGAGCAGTTCTTC. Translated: CASSVGTNNEQFF.

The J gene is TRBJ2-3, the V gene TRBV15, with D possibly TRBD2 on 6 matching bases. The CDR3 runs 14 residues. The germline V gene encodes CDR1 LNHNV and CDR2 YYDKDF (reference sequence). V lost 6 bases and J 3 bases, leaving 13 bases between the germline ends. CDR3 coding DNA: TGTGCCACCAGAGGGGACTGGGGAACAGATACGCAGTATTTT. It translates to CATRGDWGTDTQYF.

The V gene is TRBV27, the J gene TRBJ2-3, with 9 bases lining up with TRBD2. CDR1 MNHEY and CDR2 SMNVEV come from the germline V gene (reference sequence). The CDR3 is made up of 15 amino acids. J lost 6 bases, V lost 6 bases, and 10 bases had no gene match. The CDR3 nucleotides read TGTGCCAGCAGCCTCCCGGGCGGGGGGGCGGATACGCAGTATTTT. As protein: CASSLPGGGADTQYF.

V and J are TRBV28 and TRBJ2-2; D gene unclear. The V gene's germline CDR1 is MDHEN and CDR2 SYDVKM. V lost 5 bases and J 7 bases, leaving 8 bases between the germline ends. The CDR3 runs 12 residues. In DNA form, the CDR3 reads TGTGCCAGCAGTGTTGGGGACGGGGAGCTGTTTTTT. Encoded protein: CASSVGDGELFF.

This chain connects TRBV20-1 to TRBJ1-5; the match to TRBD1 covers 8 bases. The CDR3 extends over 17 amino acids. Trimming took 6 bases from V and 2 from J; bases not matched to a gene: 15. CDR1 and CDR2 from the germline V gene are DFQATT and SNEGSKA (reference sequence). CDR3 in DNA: TGCAGTGCCAGCCCTCCGGGACAGGTACAGGGCAATCAGCCCCAGCATTTT. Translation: CSASPPGQVQGNQPQHF.

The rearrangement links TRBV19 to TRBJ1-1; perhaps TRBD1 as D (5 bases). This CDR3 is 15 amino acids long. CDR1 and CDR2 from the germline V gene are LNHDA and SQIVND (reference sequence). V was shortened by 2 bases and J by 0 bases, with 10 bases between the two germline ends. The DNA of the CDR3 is TGTGCCAGTAGTATATCGGGGCGAATGAACACTGAAGCTTTCTTT. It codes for CASSISGRMNTEAFF.

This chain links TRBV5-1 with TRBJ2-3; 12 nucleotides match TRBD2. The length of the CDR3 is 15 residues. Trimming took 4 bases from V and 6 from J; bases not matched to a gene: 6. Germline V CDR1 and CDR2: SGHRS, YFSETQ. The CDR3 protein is CASSAETSGGDTQYF. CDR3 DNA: TGCGCCAGCAGCGCGGAGACTAGCGGGGGTGATACGCAGTATTTT.

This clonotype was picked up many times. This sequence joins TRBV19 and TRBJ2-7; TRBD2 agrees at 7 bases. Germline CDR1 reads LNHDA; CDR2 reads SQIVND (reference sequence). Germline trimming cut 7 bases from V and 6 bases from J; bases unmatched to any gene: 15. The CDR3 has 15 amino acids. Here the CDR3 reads CASTFTSSGGSEQYF. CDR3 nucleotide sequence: TGTGCCAGTACCTTTACCTCCTCCGGGGGGAGCGAGCAGTACTTC.

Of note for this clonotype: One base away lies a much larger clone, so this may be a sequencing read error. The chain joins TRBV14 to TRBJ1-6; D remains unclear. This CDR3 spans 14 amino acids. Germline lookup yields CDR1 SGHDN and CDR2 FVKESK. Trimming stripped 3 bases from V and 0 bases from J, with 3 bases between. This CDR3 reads CASSHASYNSPLHF. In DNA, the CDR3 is TGTGCCAGCAGCCATGCCTCCTATAATTCACCCCTCCACTTT.

The CDR3 protein is CASSETFRDISNQPQHF. The CDR3 DNA reads TGTGCCAGCAGTGAAACTTTTAGAGACATTAGCAATCAGCCCCAGCATTTT. The J gene is TRBJ1-5, the V gene TRBV2; D is unclear. The germline V gene has CDR1 SNHLY and CDR2 FYNNEI. Trimming left V 2 bases short and J 0 bases short, with 14 bases between. The CDR3 totals 17 residues.

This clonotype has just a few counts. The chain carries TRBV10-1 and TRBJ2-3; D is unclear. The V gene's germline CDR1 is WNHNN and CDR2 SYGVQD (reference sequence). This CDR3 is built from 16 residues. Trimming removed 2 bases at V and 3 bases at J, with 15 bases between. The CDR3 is CASSEQRAVGTDTQYF. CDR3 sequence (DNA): TGCGCCAGCAGTGAGCAAAGGGCAGTTGGGACAGATACGCAGTATTTT.